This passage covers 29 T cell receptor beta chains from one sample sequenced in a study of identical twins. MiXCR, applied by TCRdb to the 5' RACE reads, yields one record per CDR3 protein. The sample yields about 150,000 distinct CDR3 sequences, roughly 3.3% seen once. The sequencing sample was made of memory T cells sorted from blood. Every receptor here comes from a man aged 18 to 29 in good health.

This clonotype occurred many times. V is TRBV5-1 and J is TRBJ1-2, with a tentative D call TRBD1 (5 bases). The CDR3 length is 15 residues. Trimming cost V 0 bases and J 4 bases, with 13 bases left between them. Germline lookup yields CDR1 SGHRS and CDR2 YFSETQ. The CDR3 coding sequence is TGCGCCAGCAGCTTGGAGAATCCGGGGCCCTATGGCTACACCTTC. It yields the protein CASSLENPGPYGYTF.

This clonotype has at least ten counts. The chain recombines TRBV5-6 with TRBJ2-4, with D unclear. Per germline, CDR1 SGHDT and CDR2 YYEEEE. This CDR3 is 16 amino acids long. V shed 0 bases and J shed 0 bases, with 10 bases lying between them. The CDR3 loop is CASSLGSRIAKNIQYF. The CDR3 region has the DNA TGTGCCAGCAGCTTGGGGTCGCGGATAGCCAAAAACATTCAGTACTTC.

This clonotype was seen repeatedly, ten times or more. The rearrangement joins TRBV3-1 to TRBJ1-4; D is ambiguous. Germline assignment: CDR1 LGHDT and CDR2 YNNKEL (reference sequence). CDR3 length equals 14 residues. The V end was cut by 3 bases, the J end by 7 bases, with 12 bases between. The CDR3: CASSHSGTVEKLFF. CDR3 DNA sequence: TGTGCCAGCAGCCATTCCGGAACGGTTGAAAAACTGTTTTTT.

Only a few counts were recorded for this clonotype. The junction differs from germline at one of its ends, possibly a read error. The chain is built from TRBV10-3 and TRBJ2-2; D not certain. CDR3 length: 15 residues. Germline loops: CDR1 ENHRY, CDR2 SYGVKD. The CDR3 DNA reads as TGTTCCATCAGTGAAGACCCCCCGAACACCGGGGAGCTGTTTTTT. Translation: CSISEDPPNTGELFF.

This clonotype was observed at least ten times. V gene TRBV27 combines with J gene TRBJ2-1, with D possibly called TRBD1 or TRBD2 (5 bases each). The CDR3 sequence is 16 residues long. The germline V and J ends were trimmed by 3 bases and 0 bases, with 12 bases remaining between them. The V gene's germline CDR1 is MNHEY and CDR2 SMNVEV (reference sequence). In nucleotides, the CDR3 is TGTGCCAGCAGTTTTGAGGGGAAAAGCTCCTACAATGAGCAGTTCTTC. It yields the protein CASSFEGKSSYNEQFF.

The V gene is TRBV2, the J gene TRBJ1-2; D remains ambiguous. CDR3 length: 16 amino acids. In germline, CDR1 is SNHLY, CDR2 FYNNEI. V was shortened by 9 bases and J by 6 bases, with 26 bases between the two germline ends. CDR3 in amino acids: CASMVGGPGPLNGYTF. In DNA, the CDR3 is TGTGCCAGTATGGTTGGTGGTCCAGGACCTCTAAATGGCTACACCTTC.

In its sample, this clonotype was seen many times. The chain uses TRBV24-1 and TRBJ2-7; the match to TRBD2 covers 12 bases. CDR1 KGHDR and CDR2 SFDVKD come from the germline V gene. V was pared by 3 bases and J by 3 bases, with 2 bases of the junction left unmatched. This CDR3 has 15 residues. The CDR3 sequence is CATSDQTSGSYEQYF. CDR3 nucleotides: TGTGCCACCAGTGATCAGACTAGCGGGAGCTACGAGCAGTACTTC.

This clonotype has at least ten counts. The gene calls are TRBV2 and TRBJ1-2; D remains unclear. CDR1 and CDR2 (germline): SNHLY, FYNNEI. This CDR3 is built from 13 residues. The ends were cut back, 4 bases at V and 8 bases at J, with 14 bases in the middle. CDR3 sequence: CASSVRGLGGYTF. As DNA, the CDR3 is TGTGCCAGCAGTGTCCGGGGTTTGGGCGGCTACACCTTC.

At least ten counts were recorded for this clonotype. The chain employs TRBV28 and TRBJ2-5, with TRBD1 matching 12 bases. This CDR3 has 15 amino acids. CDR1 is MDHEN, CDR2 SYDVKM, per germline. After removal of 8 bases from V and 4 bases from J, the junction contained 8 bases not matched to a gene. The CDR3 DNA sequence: TGTGCCAGCCGGTCCGGGACAGGGGGCTCAGAGACCCAGTACTTC. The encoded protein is CASRSGTGGSETQYF. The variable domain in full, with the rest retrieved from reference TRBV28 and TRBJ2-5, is DVKVTQSSRYLVKRTGEKVFLECVQDMDHENMFWYRQDPGLGLRLIYFSYDVKMKEKGDIPEGYSVSREKKERFSLILESASTNQTSMYLCASRSGTGGSETQYFGPGTRLLVL.

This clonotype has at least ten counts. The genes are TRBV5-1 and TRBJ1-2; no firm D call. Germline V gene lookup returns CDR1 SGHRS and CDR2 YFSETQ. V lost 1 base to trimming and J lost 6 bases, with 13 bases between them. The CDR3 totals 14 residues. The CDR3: CASSLRSKRDGYTF. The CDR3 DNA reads TGCGCCAGCAGCTTGAGGTCTAAGAGGGATGGCTACACCTTC.

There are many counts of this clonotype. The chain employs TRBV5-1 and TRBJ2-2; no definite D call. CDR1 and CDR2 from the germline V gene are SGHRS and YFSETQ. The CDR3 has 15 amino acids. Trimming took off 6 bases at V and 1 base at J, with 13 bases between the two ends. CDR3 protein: CASMFESGNTGELFF. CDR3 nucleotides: TGCGCCAGCATGTTCGAATCAGGGAACACCGGGGAGCTGTTTTTT.

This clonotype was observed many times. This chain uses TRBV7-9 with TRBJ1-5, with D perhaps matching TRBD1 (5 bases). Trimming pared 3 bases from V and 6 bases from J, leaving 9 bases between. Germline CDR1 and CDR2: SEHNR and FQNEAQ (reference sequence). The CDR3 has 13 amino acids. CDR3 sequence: CASSLGGSQPQHF. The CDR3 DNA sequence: TGTGCCAGCAGCTTGGGGGGTTCTCAGCCCCAGCATTTT.

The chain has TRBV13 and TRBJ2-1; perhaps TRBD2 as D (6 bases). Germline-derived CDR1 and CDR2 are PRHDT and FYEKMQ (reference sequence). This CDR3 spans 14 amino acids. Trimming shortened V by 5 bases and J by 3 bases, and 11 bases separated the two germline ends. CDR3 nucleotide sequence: TGTGCCAGCAGCATTTGGGACTTCTACAATGAGCAGTTCTTC. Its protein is CASSIWDFYNEQFF.

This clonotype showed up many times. The CDR3 loop is CASSLRSDRFDEQFF. The CDR3 region has the DNA TGCGCCAGCAGCTTGCGGTCCGACAGGTTCGATGAGCAGTTCTTC. The V and J genes are TRBV5-1 and TRBJ2-1; possibly TRBD1 for D (6 bases). V lost 1 base and J lost 8, with 16 bases in between. The CDR3 contains 15 residues. Germline loops: CDR1 SGHRS, CDR2 YFSETQ.

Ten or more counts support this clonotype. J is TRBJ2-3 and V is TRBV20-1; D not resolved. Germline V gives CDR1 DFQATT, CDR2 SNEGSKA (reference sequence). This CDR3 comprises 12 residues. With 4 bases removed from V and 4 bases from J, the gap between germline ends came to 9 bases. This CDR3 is CSAIKESDTQYF. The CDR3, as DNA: TGCAGTGCTATTAAGGAGTCAGATACGCAGTATTTT.

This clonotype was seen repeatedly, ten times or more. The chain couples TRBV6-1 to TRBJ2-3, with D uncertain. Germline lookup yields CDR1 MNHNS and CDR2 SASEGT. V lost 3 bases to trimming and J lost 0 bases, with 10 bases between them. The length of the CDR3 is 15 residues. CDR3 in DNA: TGTGCCAGCAGTGACTTCCACTCGAGCACAGATACGCAGTATTTT. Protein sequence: CASSDFHSSTDTQYF.

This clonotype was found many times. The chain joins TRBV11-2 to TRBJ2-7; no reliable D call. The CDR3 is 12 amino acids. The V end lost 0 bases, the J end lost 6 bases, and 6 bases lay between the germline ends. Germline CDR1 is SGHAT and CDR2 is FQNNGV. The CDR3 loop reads CASSLEVGEQYF. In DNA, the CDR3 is TGTGCCAGCAGCTTAGAGGTTGGCGAGCAGTACTTC.

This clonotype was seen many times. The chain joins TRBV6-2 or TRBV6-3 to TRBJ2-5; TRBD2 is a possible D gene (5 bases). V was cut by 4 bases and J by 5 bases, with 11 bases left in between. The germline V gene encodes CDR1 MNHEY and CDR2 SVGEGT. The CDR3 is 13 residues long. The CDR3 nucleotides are TGTGCCAGCAGTTCGCGAGCGGCGGAGACCCAGTACTTC. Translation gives CASSSRAAETQYF.

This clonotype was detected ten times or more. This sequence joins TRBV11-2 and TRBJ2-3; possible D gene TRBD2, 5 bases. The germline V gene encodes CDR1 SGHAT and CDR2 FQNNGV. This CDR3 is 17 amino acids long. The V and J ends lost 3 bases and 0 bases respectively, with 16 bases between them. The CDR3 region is CASSFSSRRSSTDTQYF. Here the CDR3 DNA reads TGTGCCAGCAGCTTTAGTTCCAGGAGGTCTAGCACAGATACGCAGTATTTT.

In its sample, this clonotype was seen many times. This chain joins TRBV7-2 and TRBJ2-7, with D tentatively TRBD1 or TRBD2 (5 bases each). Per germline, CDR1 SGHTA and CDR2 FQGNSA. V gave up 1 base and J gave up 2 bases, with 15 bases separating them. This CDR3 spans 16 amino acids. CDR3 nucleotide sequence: TGTGCCAGCAGCTTAGTTACGGGGCTTGATACCTACGAGCAGTACTTC. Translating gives CASSLVTGLDTYEQYF.

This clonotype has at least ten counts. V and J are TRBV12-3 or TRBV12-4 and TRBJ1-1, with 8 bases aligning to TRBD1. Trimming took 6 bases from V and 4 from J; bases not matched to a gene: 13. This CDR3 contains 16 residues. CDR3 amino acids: CASRDYRGNGVTEAFF. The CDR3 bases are TGTGCCAGCAGGGATTACAGGGGGAACGGGGTCACTGAAGCTTTCTTT.

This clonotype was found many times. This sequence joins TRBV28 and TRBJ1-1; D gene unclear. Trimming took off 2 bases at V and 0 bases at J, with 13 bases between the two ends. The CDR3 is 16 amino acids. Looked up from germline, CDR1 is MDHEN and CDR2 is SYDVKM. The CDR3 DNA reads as TGTGCCAGCAGTTTAGCTGATAATCTCATGAACACTGAAGCTTTCTTT. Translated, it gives CASSLADNLMNTEAFF.

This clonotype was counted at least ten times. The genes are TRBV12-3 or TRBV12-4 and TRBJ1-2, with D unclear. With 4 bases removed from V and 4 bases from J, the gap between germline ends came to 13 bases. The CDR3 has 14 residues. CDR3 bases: TGTGCCAGCAGTTCTCGGACGGCGGTCTATGGCTACACCTTC. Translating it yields CASSSRTAVYGYTF.

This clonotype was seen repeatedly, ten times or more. Here the CDR3 DNA reads TGTGCCACCAGTGATATCGGGACTATTAATGAGCAGTTCTTC. It codes for CATSDIGTINEQFF. The chain combines TRBV24-1 with TRBJ2-1; TRBD2 agrees at 7 bases. This CDR3 is 14 amino acids long. Germline CDR1 reads KGHDR; CDR2 reads SFDVKD. The V segment lost 3 bases and the J segment 7 bases; nucleotides outside the gene matches: 5.

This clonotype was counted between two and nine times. The DNA for the CDR3 is TGTGCCAGCAGGGACCATCCCGATCAGCCCCAGCATTTT. It is translated as CASRDHPDQPQHF. V usage is TRBV6-1 and J usage is TRBJ1-5; D remains ambiguous. Germline V gene lookup returns CDR1 MNHNS and CDR2 SASEGT. The CDR3 contains 13 residues. V was trimmed by 6 bases and J by 5 bases, leaving 11 bases between them.

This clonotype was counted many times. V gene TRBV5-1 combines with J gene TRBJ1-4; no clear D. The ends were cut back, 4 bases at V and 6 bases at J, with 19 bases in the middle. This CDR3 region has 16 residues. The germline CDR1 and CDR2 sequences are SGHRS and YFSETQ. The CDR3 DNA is TGCGCCAGCAGCCTGGGAGGAGGAGGCAGTTATGAAAAACTGTTTTTT. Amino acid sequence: CASSLGGGGSYEKLFF. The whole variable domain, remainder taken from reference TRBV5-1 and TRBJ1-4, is KAGVTQTPRYLIKTRGQQVTLSCSPISGHRSVSWYQQTPGQGLQFLFEYFSETQRNKGNFPGRFSGRQFSNSRSEMNVSTLELGDSALYLCASSLGGGGSYEKLFFGSGTQLSVL.

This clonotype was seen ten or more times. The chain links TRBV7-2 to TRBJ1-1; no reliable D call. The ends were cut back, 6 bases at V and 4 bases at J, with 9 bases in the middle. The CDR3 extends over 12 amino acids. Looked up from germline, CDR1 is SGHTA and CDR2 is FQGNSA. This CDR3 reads CASSPPSTEAFF. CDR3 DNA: TGTGCCAGCAGTCCCCCTAGCACTGAAGCTTTCTTT.

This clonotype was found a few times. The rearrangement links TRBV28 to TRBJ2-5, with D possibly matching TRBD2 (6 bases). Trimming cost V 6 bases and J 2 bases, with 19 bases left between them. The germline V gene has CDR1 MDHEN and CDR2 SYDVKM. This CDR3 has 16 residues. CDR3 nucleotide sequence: TGTGCCAGCAGCCCCCAAGCGGGCAATAATCAAGAGACCCAGTACTTC. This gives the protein CASSPQAGNNQETQYF.

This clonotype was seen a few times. Written as DNA, the CDR3 is TGTGCCAGCAGCCCGAGGGAGGGTTGGGGTAATTCACCCCTCCACTTT. Translated, it gives CASSPREGWGNSPLHF. The chain couples TRBV28 to TRBJ1-6, with no clear D. The ends were cut back, 6 bases at V and 6 bases at J, with 18 bases in the middle. Per germline, CDR1 MDHEN and CDR2 SYDVKM. The CDR3 is 16 amino acids.